The rows below give T cell receptor beta chains drawn from one sample of a study of cytomegalovirus exposure and HLA in healthy donors. Here immunoSEQ multiplex PCR was the method, and the copy in TCRdb shows in-frame clones only, minus some. The sample is made up of roughly 190,000 clones, and the top ten hold 0.79% of it. The sequencing sample was made of PBMCs. All receptors come from a woman aged 18-29 years in good health and CMV-seropositive. Each CDR3 is given with its conserved first and last residue. The D gene is left open where the match is weak.

j_call: TRBJ2-1
v_call: TRBV5-1
d_call: NA
cdr3_aa: CASSLVGRLHTDEQFF
cdr3_nt: TGCGCCAGCAGCCTGGTGGGGAGGCTACACACAGATGAGCAGTTCTTC

j_call: TRBJ2-1
v_call: TRBV11-1
d_call: NA
cdr3_aa: CASSVSGTQYNEQFF
cdr3_nt: TGTGCCAGCAGCGTCTCGGGTACCCAATACAATGAGCAGTTCTTC

j_call: TRBJ1-1
v_call: TRBV27
d_call: TRBD1
cdr3_aa: CASSTTGLGTGLGEAFF
cdr3_nt: TGTGCCAGCAGTACCACCGGATTAGGGACAGGGTTGGGTGAAGCTTTCTTT

j_call: TRBJ1-2
v_call: TRBV6-5
d_call: NA
cdr3_aa: CASSYGRIQGTYGYTF
cdr3_nt: TGTGCCAGCAGTTACGGACGGATCCAAGGGACATATGGCTACACCTTC

j_call: TRBJ1-1
v_call: TRBV6-5
d_call: NA
cdr3_aa: CASSYGGAEGTEAFF
cdr3_nt: TGTGCCAGCAGTTACGGTGGCGCAGAGGGCACTGAAGCTTTCTTT

j_call: TRBJ2-7
v_call: TRBV6-5
d_call: TRBD1
cdr3_aa: CASSYSRGREQYF
cdr3_nt: TGTGCCAGCAGTTACTCTAGGGGGCGCGAGCAGTACTTC

j_call: TRBJ1-2
v_call: TRBV6-5
d_call: TRBD1
cdr3_aa: CASSWDRADYGYTF
cdr3_nt: TGTGCCAGCAGTTGGGACAGGGCGGACTATGGCTACACCTTC

j_call: TRBJ2-1
v_call: TRBV10-3
d_call: NA
cdr3_aa: CAISEYAGAEEPTSEQFF
cdr3_nt: TGTGCCATCAGTGAGTATGCGGGGGCCGAGGAACCCACAAGTGAGCAGTTCTTC

j_call: TRBJ1-2
v_call: TRBV30
d_call: TRBD1
cdr3_aa: CAWSTSGGLYGYTF
cdr3_nt: TGTGCCTGGAGTACCTCAGGGGGCCTCTATGGCTACACCTTC

j_call: TRBJ1-6
v_call: TRBV2
d_call: NA
cdr3_aa: CASSEEPNPWNSPLHF
cdr3_nt: TGTGCCAGCAGTGAAGAGCCGAACCCATGGAATTCACCCCTCCACTTT

j_call: TRBJ1-1
v_call: TRBV7-3
d_call: NA
cdr3_aa: CASSLRDSSEAFF
cdr3_nt: TGTGCCAGCAGCTTAAGGGACTCCAGTGAAGCTTTCTTT

j_call: TRBJ1-2
v_call: TRBV4-1
d_call: NA
cdr3_aa: CASAGGGYGYTF
cdr3_nt: TGCGCCAGCGCCGGGGGGGGCTATGGCTACACCTTC

j_call: TRBJ2-1
v_call: TRBV7-9
d_call: TRBD2
cdr3_aa: CASSLSASGSYNEQFF
cdr3_nt: TGTGCCAGCAGCTTAAGTGCTAGCGGCTCCTACAATGAGCAGTTCTTC

j_call: TRBJ1-2
v_call: TRBV11-2
d_call: NA
cdr3_aa: CASSFGGGYTF
cdr3_nt: TGTGCCAGCAGCTTCGGGGGTGGCTACACCTTC